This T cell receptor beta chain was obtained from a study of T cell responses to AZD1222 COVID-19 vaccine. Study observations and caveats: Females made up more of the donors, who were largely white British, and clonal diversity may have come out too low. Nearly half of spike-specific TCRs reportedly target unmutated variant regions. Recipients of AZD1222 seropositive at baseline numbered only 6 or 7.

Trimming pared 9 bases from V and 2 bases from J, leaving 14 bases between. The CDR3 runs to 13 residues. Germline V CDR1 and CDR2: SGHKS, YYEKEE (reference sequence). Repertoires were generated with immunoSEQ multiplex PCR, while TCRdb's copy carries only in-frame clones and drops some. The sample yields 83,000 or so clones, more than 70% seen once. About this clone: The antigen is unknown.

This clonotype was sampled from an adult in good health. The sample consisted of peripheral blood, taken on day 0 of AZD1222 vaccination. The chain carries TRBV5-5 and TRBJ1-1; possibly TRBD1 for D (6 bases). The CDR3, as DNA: TGTGCCACCCAGGGGATGGTTAACACTGAAGCTTTCTTT. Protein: CATQGMVNTEAFF. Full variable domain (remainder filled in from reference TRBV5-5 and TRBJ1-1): DAGVTQSPTHLIKTRGQQVTLRCSPISGHKSVSWYQQVLGQGPQFIFQYYEKEERGRGNFPDRFSARQFPNYSSELNVNALLLGDSALYLCATQGMVNTEAFFGQGTRLTVV.